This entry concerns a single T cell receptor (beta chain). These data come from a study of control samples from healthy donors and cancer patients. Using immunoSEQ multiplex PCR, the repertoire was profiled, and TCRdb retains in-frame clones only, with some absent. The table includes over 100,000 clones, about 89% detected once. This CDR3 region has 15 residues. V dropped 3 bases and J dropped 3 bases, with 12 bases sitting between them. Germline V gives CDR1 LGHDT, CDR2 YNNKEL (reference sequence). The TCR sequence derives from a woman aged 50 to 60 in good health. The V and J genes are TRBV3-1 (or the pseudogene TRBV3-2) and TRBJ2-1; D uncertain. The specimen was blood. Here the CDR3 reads CASSQFGRNYNEQFF. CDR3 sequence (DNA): TGTGCCAGCAGCCAGTTCGGTAGAAACTACAATGAGCAGTTCTTC.